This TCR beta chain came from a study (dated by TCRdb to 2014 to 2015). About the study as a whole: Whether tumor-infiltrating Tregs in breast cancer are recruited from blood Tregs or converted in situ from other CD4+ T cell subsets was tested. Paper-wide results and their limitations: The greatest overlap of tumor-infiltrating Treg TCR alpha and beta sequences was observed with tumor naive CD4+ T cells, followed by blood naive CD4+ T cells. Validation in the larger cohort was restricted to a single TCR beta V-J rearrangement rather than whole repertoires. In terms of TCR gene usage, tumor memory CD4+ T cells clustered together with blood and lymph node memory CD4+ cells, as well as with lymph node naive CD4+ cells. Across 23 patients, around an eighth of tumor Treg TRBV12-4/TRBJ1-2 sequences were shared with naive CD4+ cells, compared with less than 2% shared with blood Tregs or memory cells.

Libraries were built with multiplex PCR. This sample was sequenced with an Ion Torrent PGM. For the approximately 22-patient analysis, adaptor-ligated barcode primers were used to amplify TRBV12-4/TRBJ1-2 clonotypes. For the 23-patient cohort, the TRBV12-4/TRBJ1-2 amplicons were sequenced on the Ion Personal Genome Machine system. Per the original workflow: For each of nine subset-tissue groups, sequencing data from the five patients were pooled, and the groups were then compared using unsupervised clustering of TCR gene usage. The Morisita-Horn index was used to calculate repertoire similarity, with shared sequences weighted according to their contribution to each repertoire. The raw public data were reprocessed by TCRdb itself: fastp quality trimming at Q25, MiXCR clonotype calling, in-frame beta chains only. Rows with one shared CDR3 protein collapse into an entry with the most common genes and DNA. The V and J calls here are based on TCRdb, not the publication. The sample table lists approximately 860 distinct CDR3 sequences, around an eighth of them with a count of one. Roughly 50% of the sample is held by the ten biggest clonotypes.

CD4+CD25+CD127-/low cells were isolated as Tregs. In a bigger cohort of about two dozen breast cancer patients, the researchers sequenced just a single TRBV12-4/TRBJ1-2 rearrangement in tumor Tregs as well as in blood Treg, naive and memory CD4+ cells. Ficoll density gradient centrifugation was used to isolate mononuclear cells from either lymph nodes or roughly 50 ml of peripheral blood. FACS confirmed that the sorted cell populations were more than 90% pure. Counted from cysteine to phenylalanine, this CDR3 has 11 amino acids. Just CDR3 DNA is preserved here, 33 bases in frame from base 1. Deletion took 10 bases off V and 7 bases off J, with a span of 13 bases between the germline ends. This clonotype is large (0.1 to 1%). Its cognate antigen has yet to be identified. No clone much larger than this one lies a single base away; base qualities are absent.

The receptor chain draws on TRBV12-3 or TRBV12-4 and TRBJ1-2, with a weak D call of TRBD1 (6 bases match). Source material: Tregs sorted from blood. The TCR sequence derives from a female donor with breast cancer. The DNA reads TGTGCCATTTTGACAGGCCGTGGCTACACCTTC. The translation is CAILTGRGYTF.